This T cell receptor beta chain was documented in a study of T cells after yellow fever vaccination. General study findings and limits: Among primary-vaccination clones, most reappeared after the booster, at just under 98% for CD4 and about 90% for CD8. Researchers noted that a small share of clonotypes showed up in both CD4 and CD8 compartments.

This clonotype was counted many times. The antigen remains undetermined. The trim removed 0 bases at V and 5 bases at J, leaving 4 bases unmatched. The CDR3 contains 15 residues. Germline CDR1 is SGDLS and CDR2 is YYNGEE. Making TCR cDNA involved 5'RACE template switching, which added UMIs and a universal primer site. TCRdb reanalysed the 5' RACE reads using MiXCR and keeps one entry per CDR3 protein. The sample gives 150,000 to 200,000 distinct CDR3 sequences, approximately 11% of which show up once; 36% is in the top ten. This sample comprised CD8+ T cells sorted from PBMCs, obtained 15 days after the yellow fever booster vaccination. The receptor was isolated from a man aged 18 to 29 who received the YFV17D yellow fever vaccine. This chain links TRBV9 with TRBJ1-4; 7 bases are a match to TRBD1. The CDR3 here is CASSVDGTVNEKLFF. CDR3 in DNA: TGTGCCAGCAGCGTAGATGGGACAGTCAATGAAAAACTGTTTTTT.